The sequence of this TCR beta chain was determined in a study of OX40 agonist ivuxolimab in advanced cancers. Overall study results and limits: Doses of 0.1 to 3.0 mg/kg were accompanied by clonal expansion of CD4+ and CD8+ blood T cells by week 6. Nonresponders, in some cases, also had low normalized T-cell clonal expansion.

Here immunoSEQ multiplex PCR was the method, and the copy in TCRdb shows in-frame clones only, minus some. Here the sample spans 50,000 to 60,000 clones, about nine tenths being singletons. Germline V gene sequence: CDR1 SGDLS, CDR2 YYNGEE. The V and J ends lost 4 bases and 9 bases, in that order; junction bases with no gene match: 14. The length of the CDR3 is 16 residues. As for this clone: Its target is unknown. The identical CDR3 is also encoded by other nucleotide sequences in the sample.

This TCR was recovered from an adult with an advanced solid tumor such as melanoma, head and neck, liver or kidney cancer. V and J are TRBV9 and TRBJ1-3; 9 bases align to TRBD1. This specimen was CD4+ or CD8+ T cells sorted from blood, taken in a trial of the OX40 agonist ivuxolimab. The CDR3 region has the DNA TGTGCCAGCAGCACCTTTGGGGGACAGGGTGGGGGCACCATATATTTT. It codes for CASSTFGGQGGGTIYF. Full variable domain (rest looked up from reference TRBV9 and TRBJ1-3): DSGVTQTPKHLITATGQRVTLRCSPRSGDLSVYWYQQSLDQGLQFLIQYYNGEERAKGNILERFSAQQFPDLHSELNLSSLELGDSALYFCASSTFGGQGGGTIYFGEGSWLTVV.